A single sample gave rise to the 19 T cell receptor beta chains below, sequenced in a study of blood T cell repertoires in COVID-19. Libraries were prepared by immunoSEQ multiplex PCR; TCRdb keeps only in-frame clonotypes and omits some of them. This table holds tens of thousands of clones, 70% to 90% found once. Sequencing was done on a sample of PBMCs or T cells enriched from blood (not recorded which). All receptors derive from a woman in her thirties or forties who had recovered from COVID-19.

The chain recombines TRBV4-1 with TRBJ2-2; the D gene is possibly TRBD1 (5 bases). The germline V gene encodes CDR1 MGHRA and CDR2 YSYEKL. Trimming cost V 0 bases and J 5 bases, with 16 bases left between them. This CDR3 spans 17 amino acids. The CDR3 DNA reads as TGCGCCAGCAGCCAAGATCTAGGGGTCTTAAGGACCGGGGAGCTGTTTTTT. This translates into CASSQDLGVLRTGELFF.

This chain connects TRBV11-2 to TRBJ1-3; D call uncertain. The CDR3 is 15 residues long. Per germline, CDR1 SGHAT and CDR2 FQNNGV. The germline V and J ends were trimmed by 0 bases and 0 bases, with 6 bases remaining between them. This CDR3 reads CASSLDQSSGNTIYF. CDR3 DNA: TGTGCCAGCAGCTTAGATCAGTCCTCTGGAAACACCATATATTTT.

The J gene is TRBJ2-3, the V gene TRBV18; 8 bases map to TRBD1. Trimming at V came to 3 bases and at J to 2 bases, leaving 4 bases not matched to a gene. Germline V gene sequence: CDR1 KGHSH, CDR2 LQKENI. This CDR3 spans 15 amino acids. CDR3 sequence: CASSPGQGITDTQYF. CDR3 DNA sequence: TGTGCCAGCTCACCCGGACAGGGAATCACAGATACGCAGTATTTT. Full variable domain (remainder filled in from reference TRBV18 and TRBJ2-3): NAGVMQNPRHLVRRRGQEARLRCSPMKGHSHVYWYRQLPEEGLKFMVYLQKENIIDESGMPKERFSAEFPKEGPSILRIQQVVRGDSAAYFCASSPGQGITDTQYFGPGTRLTVL.

This rearrangement joins TRBV2 to TRBJ2-1; 9 nucleotides match TRBD2. The CDR3 consists of 13 residues. After removal of 7 bases from V and 5 bases from J, the junction contained 3 bases not matched to a gene. Per the germline V gene, CDR1 is SNHLY and CDR2 is FYNNEI. As DNA, the CDR3 is TGTGCCAGCAACAGCGGGGGGCACAATGAGCAGTTCTTC. It specifies CASNSGGHNEQFF.

This chain uses TRBV9 with TRBJ2-2, with TRBD2 matching over 9 bases. The CDR3 runs to 16 residues. The germline gives CDR1 SGDLS, CDR2 YYNGEE. V shed 0 bases, J shed 6 bases, and the junction held 6 bases outside the gene matches. The CDR3 DNA reads as TGTGCCAGCAGCGTAGATCCAGCGGGGGGCCCCGGGGAGCTGTTTTTT. Translated, it gives CASSVDPAGGPGELFF. The full variable domain, its missing parts supplied by reference TRBV9 and TRBJ2-2, is DSGVTQTPKHLITATGQRVTLRCSPRSGDLSVYWYQQSLDQGLQFLIQYYNGEERAKGNILERFSAQQFPDLHSELNLSSLELGDSALYFCASSVDPAGGPGELFFGEGSRLTVL.

The chain recombines TRBV11-2 with TRBJ2-7, with 7 bases aligning to TRBD2. The CDR3 is made up of 15 amino acids. Per germline, CDR1 SGHAT and CDR2 FQNNGV. V trimming: 5 bases; J trimming: 0 bases; junction bases outside the gene matches: 7. The CDR3 coding sequence is TGTGCCAGCAGCCGCAGCGGGACGGTCTCCTACGAGCAGTACTTC. Translated, it gives CASSRSGTVSYEQYF.

The genes are TRBV28 and TRBJ2-5, with 9 bases that match TRBD1. Germline-derived CDR1 and CDR2 are MDHEN and SYDVKM. V dropped 5 bases and J dropped 4; count of bases not matched to a gene: 8. The CDR3 is made up of 15 amino acids. The CDR3 DNA sequence: TGTGCCAGCAGTGCGAGACAGGGGGAAACAGAGACCCAGTACTTC. Its protein is CASSARQGETETQYF. Full variable domain (missing parts from reference TRBV28 and TRBJ2-5): DVKVTQSSRYLVKRTGEKVFLECVQDMDHENMFWYRQDPGLGLRLIYFSYDVKMKEKGDIPEGYSVSREKKERFSLILESASTNQTSMYLCASSARQGETETQYFGPGTRLLVL.

This chain links TRBV6-5 with TRBJ1-1; 11 nucleotides match TRBD1. Germline V lookup: CDR1 MNHEY, CDR2 SVGAGI. CDR3 length equals 14 residues. V dropped 2 bases and J dropped 5; count of bases not matched to a gene: 1. The CDR3, as DNA: TGTGCCAGCAGTTACGGGACAGGGGGAACTGAAGCTTTCTTT. This codes for CASSYGTGGTEAFF.

The chain couples TRBV27 to TRBJ2-5; the match to TRBD2 covers 8 bases. Losses at the gene ends were 4 bases for V and 5 bases for J; bases not matched to a gene: 12. The CDR3 covers 16 residues. Germline CDR1 is MNHEY and CDR2 is SMNVEV (reference sequence). CDR3 amino acids: CASSYLGGAVGETQYF. The CDR3 DNA is TGTGCCAGCAGTTACCTCGGGGGGGCGGTCGGGGAGACCCAGTACTTC.

Only one count was recorded for this clone. The V gene is TRBV6-2 or TRBV6-3, the J gene TRBJ2-7, with D possibly TRBD2 on 5 matching bases. This CDR3 has 17 residues. V was pared by 5 bases and J by 1 base, with 21 bases between. Germline CDR1 reads MNHEY; CDR2 reads SVGEGT. In DNA, the CDR3 is TGTGCCAGCAGTCCGGCCAAGCGGACGGAAATATCCTACGAGCAGTACTTC. Amino acids: CASSPAKRTEISYEQYF.

This rearrangement joins TRBV7-7 to TRBJ2-1; 10 bases fit TRBD1. With 1 base clipped from V and 5 bases from J, the junction kept 11 bases outside the gene matches. The CDR3 is 18 amino acids. Per germline, CDR1 SSHAT and CDR2 FNYEAQ (reference sequence). Here the CDR3 reads CASSLDRPGTGANNEQFF. CDR3 nucleotides: TGTGCCAGCAGCTTAGATCGTCCGGGGACAGGGGCAAACAATGAGCAGTTCTTC.

The chain links TRBV19 to TRBJ1-2; 7 nucleotides align to TRBD1. The ends lost 5 bases at V and 3 bases at J; junction bases unmatched: 9. Germline CDR1 reads LNHDA; CDR2 reads SQIVND (reference sequence). This CDR3 comprises 15 residues. The CDR3 sequence: CASSFSRGEYYGYTF. The CDR3 DNA follows: TGTGCCAGTAGTTTCTCCAGGGGGGAGTACTATGGCTACACCTTC.

The V call is TRBV11-2, the J call TRBJ2-6, with 7 bases fitting TRBD1. Unmatched junction bases numbered 6, after V lost 2 bases and J lost 11 bases. This CDR3 has 14 amino acids. Per germline, CDR1 SGHAT and CDR2 FQNNGV. The CDR3: CASSLWDSQHVLTF. For the CDR3, the DNA is TGTGCCAGCAGCTTATGGGACAGCCAGCACGTCCTGACTTTC. Combining the CDR3 with reference TRBV11-2 and TRBJ2-6 gives the whole variable domain EAGVAQSPRYKIIEKRQSVAFWCNPISGHATLYWYQQILGQGPKLLIQFQNNGVVDDSQLPKDRFSAERLKGVDSTLKIQPAKLEDSAVYLCASSLWDSQHVLTFGAGSRLTVL.

About this clone itself: Germline is not matched at one junction end, which may reflect a read error. The rearrangement links TRBV4-1 to TRBJ2-7; TRBD2 is a possible D gene (6 bases). The CDR3 covers 14 residues. CDR1 is MGHRA and CDR2 is YSYEKL in the germline V gene. CDR3 loop: CVSSPGGGLYEQYF. The CDR3 DNA sequence: TGCGTCAGCAGCCCAGGTGGGGGGTTGTACGAGCAGTACTTC.

This rearrangement joins TRBV10-1 to TRBJ2-1; no clear D gene. V was cut by 2 bases and J by 7 bases, with 15 bases left in between. Germline V gives CDR1 WNHNN, CDR2 SYGVQD (reference sequence). CDR3 size: 15 residues. CDR3 sequence reads: CASSEASVFRNEQFF. CDR3 bases: TGCGCCAGCAGTGAGGCTTCGGTTTTTCGGAATGAGCAGTTCTTC.

The chain joins TRBV7-9 to TRBJ1-3; TRBD1 might be the D (6 bases). CDR3 length: 15 residues. V gave up 3 bases and J gave up 7 bases, with 16 bases separating them. The germline CDR1 and CDR2 sequences are SEHNR and FQNEAQ (reference sequence). The CDR3 loop is CASSFPQQGANTIYF. The CDR3 nucleotides are TGTGCCAGCAGCTTCCCGCAACAGGGAGCGAACACCATATATTTT.

This sequence joins TRBV10-1 and TRBJ2-7; 12 nucleotides match TRBD1. V was clipped by 3 bases and J by 5 bases; unmatched bases: 5. The germline V gene has CDR1 WNHNN and CDR2 SYGVQD (reference sequence). CDR3 length equals 15 residues. DNA of the CDR3: TGCGCCAGCAGTGAACCCGGGACAGGGGGCGACGAGCAGTACTTC. It translates to CASSEPGTGGDEQYF.

This chain connects TRBV29-1 to TRBJ1-1; D perhaps matches TRBD1 (5 bases). CDR1 SQVTM and CDR2 ANQGSEA come from the germline V gene. V shed 0 bases and J shed 1 base, with 9 bases lying between them. The CDR3 loop spans 14 amino acids. In nucleotides, the CDR3 is TGCAGCGTTGAAGATCTGACAGCGAACACTGAAGCTTTCTTT. This translates into CSVEDLTANTEAFF.

The chain couples TRBV5-1 to TRBJ2-5, with 11 bases fitting TRBD2. Germline V gene lookup returns CDR1 SGHRS and CDR2 YFSETQ. This CDR3 has 14 amino acids. V trimming: 4 bases; J trimming: 3 bases; junction bases outside the gene matches: 2. DNA of the CDR3: TGCGCCAGCAGCACGGGACTAGCGGAAGAGACCCAGTACTTC. Translated, it gives CASSTGLAEETQYF.